The entry that follows covers one T cell receptor (beta chain) sequence. This clone has more than one count but fewer than ten. The antigen it binds to is not known. No qualities accompany the bases; no much larger clone lies one base away. V loses 3 bases at its end and J loses 5 bases; junction bases beyond the gene matches: 10. Reading the germline V gene gives CDR1 MRHNA and CDR2 SNTAGT. Reading from cysteine to phenylalanine, the CDR3 counts 15 amino acids. The retained sequence is limited to the CDR3, 45 bases, with the frame set at the first base. The immunoSEQ assay at survey resolution was applied to genomic DNA for sequencing of TCRbeta rearrangements. On the authors' methods: In the TCR sequencing data, the lowest productive clonotype frequency that could be detected was 2.59 x 10-5. Analyses included only productive TCRbeta rearrangements, meaning complete and in-frame sequences. Clonality for each sample was calculated as Simpson clonality in the immunoSEQ Analyzer version 3.0. Clones were grouped by frequency into very rare, small, medium, large (1-20%) or hyperexpanded (>20%) categories. Generation probabilities were estimated with OLGA 1.2.3, V-gene circos plots were made with VDJtools, specificities were looked up in VDJdb, and CDR3 motifs were identified with GLIPH. The immuneACCESS repertoire file appears here via TCRdb, limited to in-frame rearrangements. These files lack a portion of the clones; in checked studies, under half of the deficit traces to unresolved V genes, and the cause of the others is not known. The V and J calls and clone size come from that table; D and trimming were worked out from the DNA. Across this sample there are about 20,000 clones, with over 70% seen only once. The ten largest make up approximately 0.4% of the sample.

This specimen comes from a study of STAT5B mutations in CD4+ large granular lymphocyte leukemia (dated by TCRdb to 2021 to 2024). Regarding the research as a whole: Among healthy controls, the CDR3 'QG' motif was associated with a particular HLA allele. Flow cytometry performed on FACSCanto II or FACSVerse showed that the purified fractions had more than 95% purity among lymphocytes. TCRbeta repertoires of CD4+ T-cell large granular lymphocyte leukemia patients were compared with those of healthy blood donors. What the study reported, not specific to this receptor: CD4-sorted patient repertoires appeared more clonal than healthy CD4+ repertoires, and this difference persisted after removing the putative leukemic clones. Enrichment of TRBV06-family usage was observed among the top patient clones (8/27) relative to healthy controls (2/35). Main leukemic clonotypes were private to each patient, although roughly 26% appeared at low frequency in other patients' non-leukemic repertoires. Data were not HLA-matched; higher clonality in CD4+ versus CD8+ T-LGLL could reflect the relatively small sample size.

The healthy controls were 37 blood donors, and the buffy coats of these donors were supplied by the Finnish Red Cross blood service. All TCR-sequenced material derived from peripheral blood: patient blood samples and healthy donor buffy coats. Ficoll-Hypaque gradient centrifugation was used to isolate peripheral blood mononuclear cells. CD4+ cells were purified magnetically from the buffy coats of healthy controls. The Gentra Puregene Cell and Tissue kit was used to extract genomic DNA, and a Qubit 2.0 fluorometer was used to measure the amount of genomic DNA. The TCR was taken from a human donor in good health. The receptor chain draws on TRBV6-4 and TRBJ2-7; 7 bases in between match TRBD1. The specimen sequenced was CD4+ T cells from blood buffy coats. In nucleotide form, the sequence is TGTGCCAGCAGTGAAACGGCAGGGGGTTCTCACGAGCAGTACTTC. The translation is CASSETAGGSHEQYF.